These T cell receptor beta chains were read from a single sample in a study of early T cells in non-severe SARS-CoV-2 infection. One entry per CDR3 protein results from TCRdb running MiXCR on the 5' RACE reads. This sample has 87,000 or so distinct CDR3 sequences, with 14% found just once. The sequencing sample was made of whole blood. These receptors all come from an adult who was a healthcare worker with PCR-confirmed SARS-CoV-2 infection or an uninfected control (not recorded which). Each CDR3 is given with its conserved first and last residue. A D gene is named only where the DNA matches it firmly. Only some rows state a clone size, as once, few, many or a class for expanded clones.

size	D	V	J	DNA	CDR3
-	-	TRBV20-1	TRBJ2-7	TGCAGTGCTAGATCCGTCGGGGGACTGGGGGACGAGCAGTACTTC	CSARSVGGLGDEQYF
few	-	TRBV5-1	TRBJ2-1	TGCGCCAGCAGAGGAGCGGGCTCCTACAATGAGCAGTTCTTC	CASRGAGSYNEQFF
few	TRBD2	TRBV7-2	TRBJ2-2	TGTGCCAGCAGCCCCCCCGGACTAGCCCTTTTCACCGGGGAGCTGTTTTTT	CASSPPGLALFTGELFF
many	-	TRBV4-1	TRBJ2-3	TGCGCCAGCAGCCAAACAGGGAACACAGATACGCAGTATTTT	CASSQTGNTDTQYF
-	-	TRBV3-1	TRBJ2-7	TGTGCCAGCAGCCATCTCCCTTTTCTAGCTACAACCTACGAGCAGTACTTC	CASSHLPFLATTYEQYF
-	-	TRBV9	TRBJ2-1	TGTGCCAGCAGCGGCCAAGGGAACGATAATGAGCAGTTCTTC	CASSGQGNDNEQFF
few	TRBD2	TRBV5-1	TRBJ2-2	TGCGCCAGCAGAAGAGGGGAGGGAACCGGGGAGCTGTTTTTT	CASRRGEGTGELFF
few	-	TRBV6-4	TRBJ1-5	TGTGCCAGCAGTGAACAGGCGGGCGATCAGCCCCAGCATTTT	CASSEQAGDQPQHF
few	-	TRBV12-3/TRBV12-4	TRBJ1-2	TGTGCCAGCAGTTTTAATGGCTACACCTTC	CASSFNGYTF
-	-	TRBV10-1	TRBJ2-2	TGCGCCAGCAGTGCAGGGGCCACCGGGGAGCTGTTTTTT	CASSAGATGELFF
-	-	TRBV28	TRBJ2-7	TGTGCCAGCAGTCCCTCGGACAGCTACGAGCAGTACTTC	CASSPSDSYEQYF
many	-	TRBV10-3	TRBJ1-1	TGTGCCATCAGTGAGGAGGGTCACCCGAACACTGAAGCTTTCTTT	CAISEEGHPNTEAFF
many	-	TRBV11-2	TRBJ2-7	TGTGCCAGCAGCTTATTTGGGAGAAACTCCTACGAGCAGTACTTC	CASSLFGRNSYEQYF
-	TRBD1	TRBV5-1	TRBJ2-3	TGCGCCAGCAGCTTGGTAGGACAGGGGGCGCTTTCGACAGATACGCAGTATTTT	CASSLVGQGALSTDTQYF
-	-	TRBV28	TRBJ1-1	TGTGCCAGCATGAGGACTGAAGCTTTCTTT	CASMRTEAFF
-	-	TRBV6-1	TRBJ2-2	TGTGCCAGCACCAGGAAGGGGTTCACCGGGGAGCTGTTTTTT	CASTRKGFTGELFF
many	-	TRBV27	TRBJ1-3	TGTGCCAGCAGTTTATCGAAGGGCTCAGTGGGGAACACCATATATTTT	CASSLSKGSVGNTIYF
-	-	TRBV29-1	TRBJ1-2	TGCAGCGCTAGAGAGGCCCCCGGCTATGGCTACACCTTC	CSAREAPGYGYTF
few	-	TRBV5-4	TRBJ2-3	TGTGCCAGCAGCTTGGCGACAGCCACAGATACGCAGTATTTT	CASSLATATDTQYF
few	-	TRBV29-1	TRBJ2-2	TGCAGCGGTGAGGGTACCGGGGAGCTGTTTTTT	CSGEGTGELFF
few	TRBD1	TRBV18	TRBJ2-3	TGTGCCTCTTCGCCGGGACAGGGAGACGATACGCAGTATTTT	CASSPGQGDDTQYF
many	-	TRBV5-1	TRBJ2-3	TGCGCCAGCAGCTTGGGGGGGCCACGCACAGATACGCAGTATTTT	CASSLGGPRTDTQYF
-	-	TRBV28	TRBJ1-4	TGTGCCAGCAGTTCACGGGGACCGTACGAAAAACTGTTTTTT	CASSSRGPYEKLFF
-	-	TRBV28	TRBJ1-1	TGTGCCAGCAGTTTTCCCACTGAAGCTTTCTTT	CASSFPTEAFF
many	-	TRBV7-9	TRBJ2-7	TGTGCCAGCAGCCTCTCCTACGAGCAGTACTTC	CASSLSYEQYF
-	TRBD1	TRBV19	TRBJ1-5	TGTGCCAGTAGTATAACAGGGGGCATGAATAGCAATCAGCCCCAGCATTTT	CASSITGGMNSNQPQHF